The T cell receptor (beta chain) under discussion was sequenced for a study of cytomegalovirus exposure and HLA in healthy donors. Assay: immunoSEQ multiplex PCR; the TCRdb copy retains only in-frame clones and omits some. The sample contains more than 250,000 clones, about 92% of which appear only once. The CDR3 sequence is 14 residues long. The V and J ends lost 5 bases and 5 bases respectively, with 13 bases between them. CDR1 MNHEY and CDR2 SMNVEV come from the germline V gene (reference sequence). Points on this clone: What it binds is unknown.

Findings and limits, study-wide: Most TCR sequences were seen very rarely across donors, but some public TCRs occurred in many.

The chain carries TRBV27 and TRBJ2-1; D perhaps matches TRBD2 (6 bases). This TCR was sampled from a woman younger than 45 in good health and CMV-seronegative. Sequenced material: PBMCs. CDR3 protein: CASSPSGPHNEQFF. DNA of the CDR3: TGTGCCAGCAGTCCGAGCGGGCCACACAATGAGCAGTTCTTC.